These T cell receptor beta chains were read from a single sample in a study of blood T cell repertoires in COVID-19. Clones were sequenced by immunoSEQ multiplex PCR, and TCRdb holds only the in-frame ones, with some missing. The repertoire holds over 200,000 clones, with around four fifths as singletons. The sequenced sample was peripheral blood. These receptors were taken from a woman between 45 and 60 years old with active or convalescent COVID-19. CDR3s include the opening cysteine and the closing phenylalanine or tryptophan. Each record gives: D gene, V gene, J gene, CDR3 protein. A D gene is named only where the DNA matches it firmly.

TRBD2,TRBV5-1,TRBJ2-2,CASSRGLAGGNTGELFF
-,TRBV19,TRBJ1-2,CASSVDRLYGYTF
TRBD2,TRBV5-1,TRBJ2-1,CASNPGQLAGNVNEQFF
-,TRBV27,TRBJ2-4,CASRAEGIQYF
-,TRBV28,TRBJ1-2,CASSFGGGYTF
-,TRBV6-1,TRBJ2-4,CASSEIARVNIQYF
-,TRBV11-3,TRBJ1-3,CASAARSGNTIYF
-,TRBV5-6,TRBJ2-3,CASTIDGGLGTQYF
-,TRBV25-1,TRBJ2-7,CATVGHYSYEQYF
TRBD1,TRBV7-3,TRBJ2-7,CASSYYTGAYEQYF
-,TRBV15,TRBJ1-5,CATSRRAGSSPQHF
-,TRBV6-6,TRBJ2-5,CASRPQPQETQYF
TRBD1,TRBV11-2,TRBJ1-2,CASGPEPGTGSYGYTF
-,TRBV5-4,TRBJ1-1,CASRPGLLNTEAFF
-,TRBV20-1,TRBJ1-1,CSASGRGEAFF
-,TRBV5-1,TRBJ2-2,CASSFGTGELFF
TRBD2,TRBV5-1,TRBJ2-5,CASSWSGEGETQYF
TRBD1,TRBV19,TRBJ2-2,CASVTGRYTGELFF
-,TRBV11-3,TRBJ1-1,CASSSRGEAFF
-,TRBV25-1,TRBJ1-4,CASSDRKNEKLFF
-,TRBV6-5,TRBJ1-1,CASSRDKRRAEAFF
-,TRBV10-2,TRBJ2-3,CASTISDSSSTDTQYF
-,TRBV3-1/TRBV3-2,TRBJ1-3,CASSQGLSGNTIYF
-,TRBV14,TRBJ1-3,CASSQVGHHSGNTIYF
TRBD2,TRBV7-3,TRBJ2-1,CASSRTSDSYNEQFF
-,TRBV2,TRBJ1-5,CASHRRGFNQPQHF
-,TRBV5-6,TRBJ1-2,CASSLGGQLNYGYTF
-,TRBV3-1/TRBV3-2,TRBJ2-3,CASSPGYTQYF
-,TRBV19,TRBJ1-5,CASSRWEGQPQHF
TRBD1,TRBV19,TRBJ1-5,CASEQGAGQPQHF
TRBD1,TRBV20-1,TRBJ1-5,CSASPGGGQPQHF
-,TRBV2,TRBJ1-5,CASSVWEGDQPQHF
-,TRBV6-1,TRBJ2-3,CASIQDGTSTDTQYF
TRBD1,TRBV19,TRBJ2-5,CASSNTGQGPGETQYF
TRBD2,TRBV29-1,TRBJ2-7,CSVEGLGTSSDYEQYF
-,TRBV7-9,TRBJ2-6,CASSSSSGANVLTF
-,TRBV19,TRBJ1-5,CASSIETRNQPQHF
-,TRBV11-2,TRBJ2-2,CASSLATGTNTGELFF
-,TRBV19,TRBJ1-1,CASTPGGRGMNTEAFF
-,TRBV5-6,TRBJ2-7,CASSSIYEQYF
TRBD2,TRBV19,TRBJ2-3,CASSRGTSGGSTDTQYF
TRBD1,TRBV7-2,TRBJ1-2,CASSSDRGYGYTF
TRBD1,TRBV24-1,TRBJ2-6,CATSDSPGQGTSGANVLTF
TRBD1,TRBV5-1,TRBJ2-1,CASSLVTGQGYNEQFF
TRBD1,TRBV4-1,TRBJ1-5,CASSQVTGRNQPQHF
-,TRBV5-1,TRBJ1-5,CASSLDPVNQPQHF
TRBD2,TRBV9,TRBJ2-3,CASTPTSAKTDTQYF
-,TRBV7-9,TRBJ2-3,CASSSDRYSTDTQYF
-,TRBV20-1,TRBJ2-1,CSARAGGEQFF
TRBD1,TRBV6-6,TRBJ1-6,CASSSTGGKNSPLHF
TRBD1,TRBV6-5,TRBJ1-2,CASRWTGDGYGYTF
-,TRBV24-1,TRBJ2-5,CATSDPGYQETQYF
TRBD1,TRBV27,TRBJ1-5,CASSFAQGTGPQHF
TRBD1,TRBV5-4,TRBJ2-7,CASSSPRGQGNYEQYF
TRBD2,TRBV29-1,TRBJ2-2,CSAFKNLAGTGELFF